The 9 T cell receptor beta chains in this list originate from one sample, sequenced in a study of blood T cell repertoires in COVID-19. The repertoire was sequenced with immunoSEQ multiplex PCR; TCRdb's copy has only in-frame clones and lacks some. This table holds 270,000 or so clones, 84% found once. Sequenced: peripheral blood. Receptors originate from a human donor with COVID-19, enrolled during active disease. The donor label of this sample is uncertain.

V and J are TRBV2 and TRBJ2-7; 9 nucleotides agree with TRBD1. V lost 6 bases, J lost 3 bases, and 3 bases stayed unmatched. The CDR3 sequence is 13 residues long. Looked up from germline, CDR1 is SNHLY and CDR2 is FYNNEI. For the CDR3, the DNA is TGTGCCAGCAGCCTGGGACAGGGCTACGAGCAGTACTTC. The encoded protein is CASSLGQGYEQYF.

The gene calls are TRBV6-5 and TRBJ1-4, with 8 bases matching TRBD1. Germline CDR1 MNHEY, CDR2 SVGAGI. The CDR3 contains 15 residues. V lost 6 bases and J lost 8; bases outside the gene matches: 11. CDR3 DNA sequence: TGTGCCAGCAGCCCCGCTGACAGGGGCCGAGAAAAACTGTTTTTT. Translation: CASSPADRGREKLFF.

The table lists this clone with a few counts. The chain recombines TRBV27 with TRBJ1-2, with D perhaps matching TRBD1 (5 bases). Germline lookup yields CDR1 MNHEY and CDR2 SMNVEV (reference sequence). The CDR3 length is 14 residues. The ends were cut back, 0 bases at V and 2 bases at J, with 7 bases in the middle. The CDR3 protein is CASSLSGGNYGYTF. CDR3 DNA sequence: TGTGCCAGCAGTTTATCCGGGGGAAACTATGGCTACACCTTC.

This clone was observed a single time. The chain is built from TRBV24-1 and TRBJ2-1; TRBD2 might be the D (5 bases). Trimming cost V 9 bases and J 1 base, with 12 bases left between them. Germline values: CDR1 KGHDR, CDR2 SFDVKD. This CDR3 contains 14 residues. CDR3 sequence reads: CATPVGGSYNEQFF. The CDR3 coding sequence is TGTGCCACCCCCGTTGGAGGATCCTACAATGAGCAGTTCTTC.

This clone was picked up a small number of times. Different DNA sequences within this sample yield the same CDR3. This sequence joins TRBV19 and TRBJ1-2; no clear D gene. Germline lookup yields CDR1 LNHDA and CDR2 SQIVND (reference sequence). The CDR3 length is 12 residues. With 3 bases removed from V and 3 bases from J, the gap between germline ends came to 5 bases. The DNA of the CDR3 is TGTGCCAGTAGTATCGGGGACTATGGCTACACCTTC. Translated: CASSIGDYGYTF.

This clone was detected a few times. This chain uses TRBV7-2 with TRBJ2-6; D is undetermined. The CDR3 runs to 14 residues. V lost 1 base to trimming and J lost 5 bases, with 6 bases between them. Germline V gene lookup returns CDR1 SGHTA and CDR2 FQGNSA. The CDR3, as DNA: TGTGCCAGCAGCTTAGTAACACGGGCCAACGTCCTGACTTTC. It codes for CASSLVTRANVLTF.

This chain links TRBV28 with TRBJ1-1; 11 bases are shared with TRBD1. Germline CDR1 and CDR2: MDHEN and SYDVKM. V was clipped by 4 bases and J by 8 bases; unmatched bases: 3. There are 13 residues in the CDR3. CDR3 residues: CASSSGQGAEAFF. As DNA, the CDR3 is TGTGCCAGCAGTTCTGGACAGGGGGCGGAAGCTTTCTTT.

The V and J genes are TRBV11-2 and TRBJ1-4; 7 bases are a match to TRBD1. The V gene end was trimmed by 4 bases and the J gene end by 5 bases; junction bases not matched to a gene: 13. Germline-derived CDR1 and CDR2 are SGHAT and FQNNGV. There are 17 residues in the CDR3. CDR3 sequence reads: CASSSLSWTGGNEKLFF. CDR3 bases: TGTGCCAGCAGCTCCCTCTCCTGGACAGGCGGAAATGAAAAACTGTTTTTT.

V is TRBV4-1 and J is TRBJ1-5; weak D call: TRBD1 (5 bases). V was trimmed by 0 bases and J by 1 base, leaving 7 bases between them. The CDR3 contains 15 residues. Per germline, CDR1 MGHRA and CDR2 YSYEKL. CDR3 sequence reads: CASSQDSGSNQPQHF. The CDR3 DNA is TGCGCCAGCAGCCAAGATTCAGGGAGCAATCAGCCCCAGCATTTT.